This TCR beta chain is drawn from a study of OX40 agonist ivuxolimab in advanced cancers. The wider study: Ivuxolimab, an antibody that agonizes OX40 (CD134), was administered to the patients. The patients received ivuxolimab by intravenous route every 2 weeks at 0.01 to 10 mg/kg.

On this clone itself: Its antigen is unknown.

The method was immunoSEQ multiplex PCR; TCRdb's version includes in-frame clones alone and lacks a portion of them. The sample lists fewer than 100,000 clones, 93% occurring once. The CDR3 runs to 15 residues. Trimming took off 3 bases at V and 2 bases at J, with 13 bases between the two ends. Looked up from germline, CDR1 is MDHEN and CDR2 is SYDVKM. Overall study findings and caveats: At 0.1 to 3.0 mg/kg, clonal expansion of CD4+ and CD8+ blood T cells had occurred by week 6.

This specimen consisted of CD4+ or CD8+ T cells sorted from blood, obtained in a trial of the OX40 agonist ivuxolimab. The chain employs TRBV28 and TRBJ2-5; D not resolved. This sequence originates from an adult with an advanced solid tumor such as melanoma, head and neck, liver or kidney cancer. This CDR3 is CASSLGSAFQETQYF. The CDR3 DNA reads TGTGCCAGCAGTTTGGGGTCAGCCTTTCAAGAGACCCAGTACTTC.